This record covers a single T cell receptor beta chain. This record belongs to a study of metastatic and nonmetastatic thyroid tumors. About the research overall: Repertoire data that came from the blood and tumor or nodule tissue of malignant and benign thyroid patients were compared.

The CDR3 totals 12 residues. V trimming: 5 bases; J trimming: 5 bases; junction bases outside the gene matches: 3. Germline V gives CDR1 SGHAT, CDR2 FQNNGV. In the study's own analysis: A papillary thyroid cancer distant-metastasis classifier was built from CDR3 differences across clinicopathological groups. TCRdb re-clonotyped the PCR reads through MiXCR. What appears here as the V and J calls and clone size reflects TCRdb's work, not the paper's. The sample has about 41,000 clones; roughly 31% are singletons. Patients had received no treatment of any kind before thyroid surgery. Sequencing used blood. The sequence came from a male donor with papillary thyroid cancer or a benign thyroid nodule (not recorded which). Some clones in this sample may be carry-over from other donors' samples. V is TRBV11-2 and J is TRBJ2-7; TRBD1 matches at 7 bases. The CDR3 reads CASSLTGDEQYF. The CDR3 nucleotides read TGTGCCAGCAGCCTTACAGGGGACGAGCAGTACTTC.